This is a list of T cell receptor beta chains from one sample in a study of blood T cell repertoires in COVID-19. The assay was immunoSEQ multiplex PCR, and TCRdb's table has in-frame clones only and misses some. The sample includes roughly 200,000 clones, nearly 90% of them seen just once. Source material: peripheral blood. The receptors were gathered from a man aged 50-59 years with COVID-19, enrolled during active disease. CDR3s include the opening cysteine and the closing phenylalanine or tryptophan. A D gene is named only where the DNA matches it firmly. A row's size may be missing; if present it is once, few, many or a size class.

clone size: once
D gene: .
V gene: TRBV10-3
J gene: TRBJ1-1
CDR3 DNA: TGTGCCATCAGTGAGGTTGAGGGGAACACTGAAGCTTTCTTT
CDR3 protein: CAISEVEGNTEAFF

clone size: .
D gene: .
V gene: TRBV28
J gene: TRBJ1-2
CDR3 DNA: TGTGCCAGCAGTTTTTACAGCTATGGCTACACCTTC
CDR3 protein: CASSFYSYGYTF

clone size: .
D gene: TRBD1
V gene: TRBV10-2
J gene: TRBJ2-7
CDR3 DNA: TGCGCCAGCAGACCTTCCGGGACAGGGAACGAGCAGTACTTC
CDR3 protein: CASRPSGTGNEQYF

clone size: .
D gene: TRBD1
V gene: TRBV3-1/TRBV3-2
J gene: TRBJ1-6
CDR3 DNA: TGTGCCAGCAGCCGCCAACCAGGGGGAGGATTTAAGAGCTCCTATAATTCACCCCTCCACTTT
CDR3 protein: CASSRQPGGGFKSSYNSPLHF

clone size: .
D gene: .
V gene: TRBV9
J gene: TRBJ2-1
CDR3 DNA: TGTGCCAGCAGCGTAGGAGGCTCAAGCTCCTACAATGAGCAGTTCTTC
CDR3 protein: CASSVGGSSSYNEQFF

clone size: .
D gene: TRBD2
V gene: TRBV30
J gene: TRBJ2-1
CDR3 DNA: TGTGCCTGGAGCCTTGAGCTCCTAGCGGCGGGAGGAACTTACAATGAGCAGTTCTTC
CDR3 protein: CAWSLELLAAGGTYNEQFF

clone size: .
D gene: .
V gene: TRBV7-8
J gene: TRBJ2-5
CDR3 DNA: TGTGCCAGCAGCGTAGACAGCTTTGGGGAGACCCAGTACTTC
CDR3 protein: CASSVDSFGETQYF

clone size: .
D gene: .
V gene: TRBV30
J gene: TRBJ1-2
CDR3 DNA: TGTGCCTGGAGTGCACTAGGTGGCTACACCTTC
CDR3 protein: CAWSALGGYTF

clone size: .
D gene: .
V gene: TRBV3-1/TRBV3-2
J gene: TRBJ1-5
CDR3 DNA: TGTGCCAGCAGCCAAGCCAGCGGGGTAGGTAATCAGCCCCAGCATTTT
CDR3 protein: CASSQASGVGNQPQHF

clone size: .
D gene: TRBD1
V gene: TRBV28
J gene: TRBJ2-3
CDR3 DNA: TGTGCCAGCAGAGACCGGACAGGGGGAAACACGCAGTATTTT
CDR3 protein: CASRDRTGGNTQYF

clone size: .
D gene: TRBD1
V gene: TRBV7-2
J gene: TRBJ2-5
CDR3 DNA: TGTGCCAGCAGCTTCGACAGGGGCTCGGAGACCCAGTACTTC
CDR3 protein: CASSFDRGSETQYF

clone size: .
D gene: TRBD1
V gene: TRBV7-8
J gene: TRBJ2-4
CDR3 DNA: TGTGCCAGCAGCTCCGGACAGGACTCGAGGGCCAAAAACATTCAGTACTTC
CDR3 protein: CASSSGQDSRAKNIQYF

clone size: .
D gene: TRBD2
V gene: TRBV7-2
J gene: TRBJ2-1
CDR3 DNA: TGTGCCAGCAGCTTAGTGTTGGCTAGCGGGGGGAACTCCTACAATGAGCAGTTCTTC
CDR3 protein: CASSLVLASGGNSYNEQFF

clone size: .
D gene: .
V gene: TRBV2
J gene: TRBJ2-3
CDR3 DNA: TGTGCCAGCAGAGGGGGGACAGCCACAGATACGCAGTATTTT
CDR3 protein: CASRGGTATDTQYF

clone size: .
D gene: TRBD1
V gene: TRBV12-3/TRBV12-4
J gene: TRBJ1-1
CDR3 DNA: TGTGCCAGCAGTCCGGACAGGATTATGAAAGCTTTCTTT
CDR3 protein: CASSPDRIMKAFF

clone size: .
D gene: .
V gene: TRBV11-2
J gene: TRBJ2-5
CDR3 DNA: TGTGCCAGCAGTCAGGGTTCCACCAAACAAGAGACCCAGTACTTC
CDR3 protein: CASSQGSTKQETQYF

clone size: .
D gene: .
V gene: TRBV19
J gene: TRBJ1-5
CDR3 DNA: TGTGCCAGTAGTATAGATCCGTCCCCCCAGCCCCAGCATTTT
CDR3 protein: CASSIDPSPQPQHF

clone size: once
D gene: TRBD2
V gene: TRBV7-9
J gene: TRBJ2-3
CDR3 DNA: TGTGCCAGCAGCTTAGAAGGGCTAGCGGGGATCACAGATACGCAGTATTTT
CDR3 protein: CASSLEGLAGITDTQYF

clone size: .
D gene: TRBD2
V gene: TRBV19
J gene: TRBJ2-1
CDR3 DNA: TGTGCCAGTCAAGTACTAGCGGGAGGCTACAATGAGCAGTTCTTC
CDR3 protein: CASQVLAGGYNEQFF

clone size: .
D gene: .
V gene: TRBV11-2
J gene: TRBJ1-1
CDR3 DNA: TGTGCCAGCAGCTCTTCCGGGGGGTTGCTCATGAACACTGAAGCTTTCTTT
CDR3 protein: CASSSSGGLLMNTEAFF

clone size: .
D gene: .
V gene: TRBV29-1
J gene: TRBJ1-5
CDR3 DNA: TGCAGCGTACGGACAGACCAGAATCAGCCCCAGCATTTT
CDR3 protein: CSVRTDQNQPQHF

clone size: .
D gene: .
V gene: TRBV9
J gene: TRBJ1-4
CDR3 DNA: TGTGCCAGCAGCGTAGGAGGAATAACTAATGAAAAACTGTTTTTT
CDR3 protein: CASSVGGITNEKLFF

clone size: .
D gene: TRBD1
V gene: TRBV2
J gene: TRBJ1-1
CDR3 DNA: TGTGCCAGCAGTGACCCGGGACAGAAGAACACTGAAGCTTTCTTT
CDR3 protein: CASSDPGQKNTEAFF

clone size: .
D gene: .
V gene: TRBV12-5
J gene: TRBJ1-1
CDR3 DNA: TGTGCTAGTGGTTCCTCTACGAACACTGAAGCTTTCTTT
CDR3 protein: CASGSSTNTEAFF

clone size: .
D gene: TRBD2
V gene: TRBV28
J gene: TRBJ2-3
CDR3 DNA: TGTGCCAGCATCCTAGCGGGTAGTAGGAATACGCAGTATTTT
CDR3 protein: CASILAGSRNTQYF

clone size: .
D gene: TRBD1
V gene: TRBV7-6
J gene: TRBJ2-7
CDR3 DNA: TGTGCCAGCAGCTTCGCCCACAGGGGGCCGACCTACGAGCAGTACTTC
CDR3 protein: CASSFAHRGPTYEQYF

clone size: .
D gene: .
V gene: TRBV7-9
J gene: TRBJ1-3
CDR3 DNA: TGTGCCAGCAGCATAGGACAGCCACTAAACTCTGGAAACACCATATATTTT
CDR3 protein: CASSIGQPLNSGNTIYF

clone size: .
D gene: .
V gene: TRBV18
J gene: TRBJ2-7
CDR3 DNA: TGTGCCAGCTCTCAGGACAACGGCGAGCAGTACTTC
CDR3 protein: CASSQDNGEQYF

clone size: .
D gene: TRBD1
V gene: TRBV6-5
J gene: TRBJ1-6
CDR3 DNA: TGTGCCAGCAGTTACTCGACAGGGTTGGGTTCACCCCTCCACTTT
CDR3 protein: CASSYSTGLGSPLHF

clone size: .
D gene: TRBD2
V gene: TRBV5-1
J gene: TRBJ2-7
CDR3 DNA: TGCGCCAGCAGCGCCGGACTAGCGGGAGCCATTTCCTACGAGCAGTACTTC
CDR3 protein: CASSAGLAGAISYEQYF

clone size: .
D gene: TRBD1
V gene: TRBV5-8
J gene: TRBJ2-3
CDR3 DNA: TGTGCCAGCAGCACCTCCGGGACAGGGGGCACAGATACGCAGTATTTT
CDR3 protein: CASSTSGTGGTDTQYF

clone size: .
D gene: .
V gene: TRBV7-3
J gene: TRBJ2-7
CDR3 DNA: TGTGCCAGCAGCTTATTGGCTGGGACTGCCTACGAGCAGTACTTC
CDR3 protein: CASSLLAGTAYEQYF

clone size: .
D gene: .
V gene: TRBV10-2
J gene: TRBJ2-7
CDR3 DNA: TGCGCCAGCAGCATAGGGAGGTCCTACGAGCAGTACTTC
CDR3 protein: CASSIGRSYEQYF

clone size: once
D gene: TRBD1
V gene: TRBV11-2
J gene: TRBJ1-2
CDR3 DNA: TGTGCCAGCAGCAGGACAGGGTTCTCTGGGGGCTACACCTTC
CDR3 protein: CASSRTGFSGGYTF

clone size: .
D gene: TRBD1
V gene: TRBV6-4
J gene: TRBJ2-2
CDR3 DNA: TGTGCCAGCAGCCCACAGGGGGCCACCGGGGAGCTGTTTTTT
CDR3 protein: CASSPQGATGELFF

clone size: .
D gene: TRBD1
V gene: TRBV6-5
J gene: TRBJ1-1
CDR3 DNA: TGTGCCAGCAGGAGCGCGGGACAGGAGGGTACTGAAGCTTTCTTT
CDR3 protein: CASRSAGQEGTEAFF

clone size: .
D gene: .
V gene: TRBV15
J gene: TRBJ1-5
CDR3 DNA: TGTGCCACCAGCAGAGATAATAGCAATCAGCCCCAGCATTTT
CDR3 protein: CATSRDNSNQPQHF

clone size: .
D gene: TRBD2
V gene: TRBV24-1
J gene: TRBJ2-2
CDR3 DNA: TGTGCCACCAGTGATTTGGCCCGGGGGGGCACCGGGGAGCTGTTTTTT
CDR3 protein: CATSDLARGGTGELFF

clone size: .
D gene: TRBD1
V gene: TRBV5-4
J gene: TRBJ2-3
CDR3 DNA: TGTGCCAGCAGCCGACCGGGACAGGGGGTTACAGATACGCAGTATTTT
CDR3 protein: CASSRPGQGVTDTQYF

clone size: .
D gene: TRBD1
V gene: TRBV2
J gene: TRBJ2-1
CDR3 DNA: TGTGCCAGCAGCCTAACAGGGGATGAGCAGTTCTTC
CDR3 protein: CASSLTGDEQFF